Listed below are T cell receptor beta chains from one sample, sequenced in a study of cytomegalovirus exposure and HLA in healthy donors. TCRdb keeps only in-frame clones here, not all; method: immunoSEQ multiplex PCR. The repertoire holds 220,000 or so clones, with roughly 84% as singletons. Sequencing input: PBMCs. Every receptor here comes from a man in his fifties in good health and CMV-seronegative. Each CDR3 is given with its conserved first and last residue. The order of the fields is J gene, V gene, D gene, clone size, CDR3 DNA, CDR3 protein. The D gene is left open where the match is weak. Clone size is shown for a subset of rows, as once, few, many or a class of expanded clone.

TRBJ2-7 | TRBV28 | TRBD1 | . | TGTGCCAGCAGTTTTGAGGGGGCCAACGAGCAGTACTTC | CASSFEGANEQYF
TRBJ1-3 | TRBV7-2 | . | . | TGTGCCAGCAGCCTGGACAGAACCTCTGGAAACACCATATATTTT | CASSLDRTSGNTIYF
TRBJ2-1 | TRBV4-1 | TRBD2 | . | TGCGCCAGCAGCCAAGATAGACTAGCGGGAGTATACAATGAGCAGTTCTTC | CASSQDRLAGVYNEQFF
TRBJ2-1 | TRBV6-6 | TRBD2 | . | TGTGCCAGCAGTTACTCGGCTAGCGGGGTAAACAATGAGCAGTTCTTC | CASSYSASGVNNEQFF
TRBJ2-7 | TRBV7-3 | . | . | TGTGCCAGCAGCTTAATTCAGGGGAGTGAGCAGTACTTC | CASSLIQGSEQYF
TRBJ1-5 | TRBV19 | . | . | TGTGCCAGTAACGGGGATTTCAATCAGCCCCAGCATTTT | CASNGDFNQPQHF
TRBJ1-2 | TRBV27 | . | . | TGTGCCAGCAGTTACAAAGGAGGGCGAACTAACTATGGCTACACCTTC | CASSYKGGRTNYGYTF
TRBJ2-7 | TRBV5-1 | TRBD1 | . | TGCGCCAGCAGCAGGATTCTGGACAGGTCGGGCGAGCAGTACTTC | CASSRILDRSGEQYF
TRBJ2-2 | TRBV29-1 | . | . | TGCAGCGTTCGGCAGGGCAACACCGGGGAGCTGTTTTTT | CSVRQGNTGELFF
TRBJ2-1 | TRBV7-9 | . | . | TGTGCCGCGGCCCGGGACTTTGGTCATGACATTGAGCAGTTCTTC | CAAARDFGHDIEQFF
TRBJ1-5 | TRBV27 | TRBD1 | . | TGTGCCAGCAGTTCCCTAGGGGACAGTAGCAATCAGCCCCAGCATTTT | CASSSLGDSSNQPQHF
TRBJ1-5 | TRBV19 | . | few | TGTGCCAGTAGTATTCGGGGAACCCAGCCCCAGCATTTT | CASSIRGTQPQHF
TRBJ1-5 | TRBV5-6 | . | . | TGTGCCAGCAGCTTCCAGGGCCCAAATCAGCCCCAGCATTTT | CASSFQGPNQPQHF
TRBJ2-1 | TRBV19 | . | . | TGTGCCAGTAGTATAGTAGGCGGGCACTACAATGAGCAGTTCTTC | CASSIVGGHYNEQFF
TRBJ2-1 | TRBV5-1 | TRBD1 | . | TGCGCCAGCAGCGTAGACACCGGGACAGGGATCTACAATGAGCAGTTCTTC | CASSVDTGTGIYNEQFF
TRBJ2-1 | TRBV2 | . | . | TGTGCCAGCAGTGAAATAGGCGGGGAATACAATGAGCGGTTCTTC | CASSEIGGEYNERFF
TRBJ1-4 | TRBV6-6 | . | . | TGTGCCAGCAGTTACTCAACGGGAAGGGGGGAAAAACTGTTTTTT | CASSYSTGRGEKLFF